This T cell receptor (beta chain) was identified during a study of cytomegalovirus exposure and HLA in healthy donors. PCR amplification relied on 60 Vbeta primers (plus 13 Jbeta primers). Clones were sequenced by immunoSEQ multiplex PCR, and TCRdb holds only the in-frame ones, with some missing. The repertoire has 150,000 to 180,000 clones, 65% to 85% of them found once; the top ten carry 2.5% to 3%. Overall study results and limits: A later analysis showed that HLA-associated TCR beta chains had undergone more clonal expansion than equally common others. A later look showed TCR association rates differing by HLA locus, highest for DRB1 and lowest for HLA-C. In an earlier analysis, most TCR beta V segments were productive about 87% or about 30% of the time.

Germline assignment: CDR1 SGHRS and CDR2 YFSETQ. The CDR3 is made up of 16 amino acids. With 1 base clipped from V and 0 bases from J, the junction kept 3 bases outside the gene matches. With respect to this clone: Its antigen is as yet unknown.

This clonotype was sampled from a man between 18 and 29 years old in good health and CMV-seronegative. This chain joins TRBV5-1 and TRBJ1-1; 10 nucleotides agree with TRBD1. The sample consisted of PBMCs. The CDR3 region has the DNA TGCGCCAGCAGCTTGAGACAGGGGGCCATGAACACTGAAGCTTTCTTT. Amino acids: CASSLRQGAMNTEAFF. Looking up the rest from reference TRBV5-1 and TRBJ1-1 gives the full variable domain: KAGVTQTPRYLIKTRGQQVTLSCSPISGHRSVSWYQQTPGQGLQFLFEYFSETQRNKGNFPGRFSGRQFSNSRSEMNVSTLELGDSALYLCASSLRQGAMNTEAFFGQGTRLTVV.